This passage covers 7 T cell receptor beta chains from one sample sequenced in a study of neurological immune-mediated disorders. TCRdb redid the calling of the 5' RACE reads with MiXCR, one entry per CDR3 protein. There are about 18,000 distinct CDR3 sequences in the sample; over 8.5% occur only once, and 25% to 35% lies in the top ten. The sample consisted of CD8+ T cells from blood. These receptors originate from a woman between 50 and 59 years old in good health.

This clonotype was seen many times. The rearrangement links TRBV24-1 to TRBJ2-1; D might be TRBD1 (7 bases). The germline CDR1 and CDR2 sequences are KGHDR and SFDVKD. Trimming took off 2 bases at V and 12 bases at J, with 43 bases between the two ends. The CDR3 has 23 residues. The CDR3 loop reads CATSDSRGGSGVHRRDSTLGQFF. The CDR3, as DNA: TGTGCCACCAGTGATTCGAGGGGAGGCTCGGGGGTTCATAGACGGGACAGCACGTTAGGGCAGTTCTTC.

DNA of the CDR3: TGCGCCAGCAGCTTAGACGGGAACGAGGATGAAAAACTGTTTTTT. Translation gives CASSLDGNEDEKLFF. The genes are TRBV5-1 and TRBJ1-4; D is unresolved. V lost 2 bases and J 6 bases, leaving 14 bases between the germline ends. There are 15 residues in the CDR3. The V gene's germline CDR1 is SGHRS and CDR2 YFSETQ.

This clonotype has at least ten counts. This chain links TRBV28 with TRBJ1-5; no reliable D call. In germline, CDR1 is MDHEN, CDR2 SYDVKM. V dropped 3 bases and J dropped 0 bases, with 6 bases sitting between them. This CDR3 has 14 amino acids. The CDR3, as DNA: TGTGCCAGCAGTTTTTCGGATAGCAATCAGCCCCAGCATTTT. Its translation: CASSFSDSNQPQHF.

This clonotype was detected a few times. The chain has TRBV20-1 and TRBJ2-3, with D possibly TRBD2 on 7 matching bases. V dropped 0 bases and J dropped 6 bases, with 16 bases sitting between them. The CDR3 consists of 15 residues. Germline CDR1 reads DFQATT; CDR2 reads SNEGSKA (reference sequence). CDR3 sequence: CSARDLAGAPDTQYF. The CDR3 DNA reads as TGCAGTGCTAGAGATCTGGCGGGGGCGCCGGATACGCAGTATTTT.

This clonotype occurred many times. In DNA form, the CDR3 reads TGTGCCAGCAGTCCCAGGGGGGGGGGTGGCCAGCCCCAGCATTTT. Translated: CASSPRGGGGQPQHF. J is TRBJ1-5 and V is TRBV9; 7 bases align to TRBD1. The V segment lost 5 bases and the J segment 7 bases; nucleotides outside the gene matches: 12. The germline V gene has CDR1 SGDLS and CDR2 YYNGEE. This CDR3 region has 15 residues.

This clonotype was counted at least ten times. The genes are TRBV14 and TRBJ2-1; TRBD1 matches 8 bases. Trimming at V came to 4 bases and at J to 6 bases, leaving 11 bases not matched to a gene. The germline V gene has CDR1 SGHDN and CDR2 FVKESK. The CDR3 consists of 16 residues. The DNA for the CDR3 is TGTGCCAGCAGCCGACGTTGGACAGGGTTTTTCAATGAGCAGTTCTTC. Protein sequence: CASSRRWTGFFNEQFF.

At least ten counts were recorded for this clonotype. This chain joins TRBV29-1 and TRBJ2-3; tentative D call: TRBD2 (5 bases). V lost 8 bases, J lost 11 bases, and 17 bases lay in between. The length of the CDR3 is 11 residues. Germline V CDR1 and CDR2: SQVTM, ANQGSEA. CDR3 DNA: TGCAGCTCTGAAGGGAGTATGGGGCAGTATTTT. Translated: CSSEGSMGQYF.